One T cell receptor (beta chain) is described in this entry. This clone was detected only once. Its antigen is currently not known. Base qualities are missing; no much larger clone stands one base away. The data originate from a study of blood T cell repertoires in COVID-19 (TCRdb year 2020). General notes on the study: Samples covering the acute and convalescent phases of COVID-19 were provided by collaborators in the United States, Italy and Spain. The prospective study material was composed of cDNA or gDNA derived from T cells, B-cell-depleted T cells, or PBMCs. Subjects who had been exposed to COVID-19, were actively infected with it, or had recovered from it provided the deeply sampled blood TCRbeta repertoires that made up the dataset. The repertoires were released in a freely available public database intended as a resource for research on the immune response to SARS-CoV-2. The samples were drawn from the first 160 participants of the ongoing ImmuneRACE study and from over a thousand subjects provided by 6 global collaborators. Sample metadata almost always included a de-identified subject ID, COVID-19 status, age in years and sex. HLA class I and class II types, where available, came from metadata supplied by the sample provider rather than from assay-based typing. What the authors observed across the whole study: How much clinical and demographic metadata was included differed by source and by participant, and the metadata was provided uncurated.

Each collaborating institution followed its own protocols to collect whole blood in K2EDTA tubes. For TCRbeta analysis, collaborators shipped samples as frozen whole blood, isolated PBMCs, or DNA extracted from either of those sample types. TCRbeta CDR3 regions were amplified from genomic DNA by means of the immunoSEQ Assay, a bias-controlled multiplex PCR. In the original analysis: Nucleated cell counts per sample were estimated from amplification of reference gene primers within the assay. To quantify the absolute abundance of each unique TCRbeta CDR3 rearrangement, sequence reads were collapsed and filtered. Productive Simpson clonality was computed per sample as the square root of Simpson's diversity index over productive rearrangements. The table was pulled from immuneACCESS by TCRdb, which kept in-frame rearrangements only. Such tables lose some clones; where checked, under half of the loss comes from unresolved V genes, and the rest has no known cause. V, J and clone size derive from that table, while D and trimming were established from the DNA sequence. For this sample there are roughly 90,000 clones; approximately 82% appear just once. The ten largest account for more than 2% of the sample.

CDR1 and CDR2, per the germline V gene, are SGHRS and YFSETQ. The cysteine opens and the phenylalanine closes a CDR3 of 14 amino acids. Only CDR3 DNA is held: 42 bases, read in frame from base 1. V was cut back by 5 bases and J by 0 bases, leaving a gap of 9 bases between them. The sequence links TRBV5-1 to TRBJ1-3; TRBD1 is a weak D gene call, 5 bases matching. This receptor was obtained from a woman in her 70s with acute or convalescent COVID-19. The sample was peripheral blood. The sequence in DNA is TGCGCCAGCAGGACAGAGAACTCTGGAAACACCATATATTTT. It translates to CASRTENSGNTIYF.